The 18 T cell receptor beta chains presented below share a single source sample, sequenced in a study of cytomegalovirus exposure and HLA in healthy donors. Sequencing was performed with immunoSEQ multiplex PCR; in TCRdb, only in-frame clones are kept and a portion is missing. The sample has over 70,000 clones, over 85% seen once; the top ten hold 3.5% to 4%. Specimen: PBMCs. Receptors were obtained from a woman under 30 in good health and CMV-seropositive.

V usage is TRBV2 and J usage is TRBJ2-5, with D uncertain. The CDR3 covers 14 residues. With 3 bases removed from V and 2 bases from J, the gap between germline ends came to 10 bases. The V gene's germline CDR1 is SNHLY and CDR2 FYNNEI. CDR3 region: CASSDGPVQETQYF. For the CDR3, the DNA is TGTGCCAGCAGTGATGGGCCGGTTCAAGAGACCCAGTACTTC. The full variable domain, completed using reference TRBV2 and TRBJ2-5, is EPEVTQTPSHQVTQMGQEVILRCVPISNHLYFYWYRQILGQKVEFLVSFYNNEISEKSEIFDDQFSVERPDGSNFTLKIRSTKLEDSAMYFCASSDGPVQETQYFGPGTRLLVL.

The CDR3 DNA follows: TGTGCCAGCAGCTTAGTCGTTGGTCCGGGAGAGCAGTTCTTC. Protein product: CASSLVVGPGEQFF. The V and J genes are TRBV7-9 and TRBJ2-1; weak D call: TRBD2 (5 bases). V was cut by 1 base and J by 10 bases, with 14 bases left in between. CDR1 is SEHNR and CDR2 is FQNEAQ in the germline V gene (reference sequence). The CDR3 sequence is 14 residues long.

The chain carries TRBV7-8 and TRBJ1-2, with D perhaps matching TRBD1 (5 bases). CDR3 length equals 16 residues. Germline V gene sequence: CDR1 SGHVS, CDR2 FQNEAQ. V was pared by 0 bases and J by 8 bases, with 19 bases between. The CDR3 loop is CASSLAQVLAGDGYTF. The CDR3 bases are TGTGCCAGCAGCTTAGCCCAGGTGCTAGCGGGGGACGGCTACACCTTC. The full variable domain, in which reference TRBV7-8 and TRBJ1-2 provide the parts outside the CDR3, is GAGVSQSPRYKVAKRGQDVALRCDPISGHVSLFWYQQALGQGPEFLTYFQNEAQLDKSGLPSDRFFAERPEGSVSTLKIQRTQQEDSAVYLCASSLAQVLAGDGYTFGSGTRLTVV.

The chain joins TRBV19 to TRBJ2-2, with TRBD2 matching over 13 bases. CDR1 and CDR2 from the germline V gene are LNHDA and SQIVND (reference sequence). V lost 7 bases to trimming and J lost 4 bases; unmatched junction nucleotides: 9. The CDR3 length is 17 residues. The CDR3 bases are TGTGCCAGTACTGTACTAGCGGGAGGGCCGGGCACCGGGGAGCTGTTTTTT. Its translation: CASTVLAGGPGTGELFF.

The rearrangement joins TRBV9 to TRBJ2-7; weak D call: TRBD2 (5 bases). CDR3 size: 13 residues. Germline V gives CDR1 SGDLS, CDR2 YYNGEE. The V end was cut by 3 bases, the J end by 13 bases, with 20 bases between. As DNA, the CDR3 is TGTGCCAGCAGCGGGAACACGGGAAGCTCCTTATACTTC. Its translation: CASSGNTGSSLYF. Full variable domain (remainder filled in from reference TRBV9 and TRBJ2-7): DSGVTQTPKHLITATGQRVTLRCSPRSGDLSVYWYQQSLDQGLQFLIQYYNGEERAKGNILERFSAQQFPDLHSELNLSSLELGDSALYFCASSGNTGSSLYFGPGTRLTVT.

This rearrangement joins TRBV29-1 to TRBJ2-1; D unresolved. Germline assignment: CDR1 SQVTM and CDR2 ANQGSEA. This CDR3 spans 11 amino acids. V gave up 4 bases and J gave up 10 bases, with 11 bases separating them. The CDR3 sequence: CSVVLPREQFF. CDR3 bases: TGCAGCGTTGTTTTACCTAGGGAGCAGTTCTTC.

The chain joins TRBV2 to TRBJ2-7; 9 bases are a match to TRBD1. There are 11 residues in the CDR3. Trimming cost V 6 bases and J 13 bases; bases outside gene matches: 7. Germline CDR1 reads SNHLY; CDR2 reads FYNNEI. CDR3: CASRTGGAFYF. The DNA for the CDR3 is TGTGCCAGCAGAACAGGGGGCGCGTTTTACTTC.

The chain carries TRBV6-4 and TRBJ2-1; D not certain. This CDR3 is 14 amino acids long. Germline-derived CDR1 and CDR2 are MRHNA and SNTAGT. The ends were cut back, 3 bases at V and 3 bases at J, with 9 bases in the middle. As DNA, the CDR3 is TGTGCCAGCAGTGATTCAGGCGACTACAATGAGCAGTTCTTC. It translates to CASSDSGDYNEQFF.

The V call is TRBV20-1, the J call TRBJ2-7; maybe TRBD1 (5 bases). The CDR3 has 11 residues. Germline-derived CDR1 and CDR2 are DFQATT and SNEGSKA (reference sequence). V gave up 3 bases and J gave up 2 bases, with 5 bases separating them. The CDR3 DNA reads as TGCAGTGCTAGGGACACCTACGAGCAGTACTTC. Translated, it gives CSARDTYEQYF.

CDR3 in DNA: TGCAGCGTTGCAGGGGGCGGAAACACCATATATTTT. Translated, it gives CSVAGGGNTIYF. The rearrangement links TRBV29-1 to TRBJ1-3; TRBD1 aligns across 8 bases. Germline V lookup: CDR1 SQVTM, CDR2 ANQGSEA. The CDR3 is 12 amino acids. J was trimmed by 4 bases and V by 4 bases; bases with no gene match: 0.

The V and J genes are TRBV29-1 and TRBJ2-7; a weak D match, TRBD1 (6 bases). The CDR3 covers 12 residues. CDR1 SQVTM and CDR2 ANQGSEA come from the germline V gene. V lost 7 bases to trimming and J lost 6 bases, with 16 bases between them. CDR3 residues: CSALGQLGEQYF. Written as DNA, the CDR3 is TGCAGCGCTTTAGGACAGTTGGGCGAGCAGTACTTC.

This clone appeared a few times. The genes are TRBV19 and TRBJ1-2, with a tentative D call TRBD1 (6 bases). Germline-derived CDR1 and CDR2 are LNHDA and SQIVND (reference sequence). Trimming stripped 10 bases from V and 4 bases from J, with 13 bases between. The CDR3 spans 12 residues. This CDR3 is CATDGQIYGYTF. The CDR3, as DNA: TGTGCCACCGACGGACAGATCTATGGCTACACCTTC. Full variable domain (remainder filled in from reference TRBV19 and TRBJ1-2): DGGITQSPKYLFRKEGQNVTLSCEQNLNHDAMYWYRQDPGQGLRLIYYSQIVNDFQKGDIAEGYSVSREKKESFPLTVTSAQKNPTAFYLCATDGQIYGYTFGSGTRLTVV.

The J gene is TRBJ2-3, the V gene TRBV30; 14 bases map to TRBD2. The V gene's germline CDR1 is GTSNPN and CDR2 SVGIG (reference sequence). The CDR3 sequence is 14 residues long. V was pared by 3 bases and J by 4 bases, with 0 bases of the junction left unmatched. CDR3 region: CAWRTSGGADTQYF. In DNA, the CDR3 is TGTGCCTGGAGGACTAGCGGGGGGGCAGATACGCAGTATTTT.

This chain connects TRBV2 to TRBJ2-2; D unclear. Germline lookup yields CDR1 SNHLY and CDR2 FYNNEI. The V gene lost 6 bases and the J gene lost 5 bases, with 4 bases spanning the gap. This CDR3 is 11 amino acids long. CDR3 sequence reads: CASSRTGELFF. DNA for the CDR3: TGTGCCAGCAGCAGGACCGGGGAGCTGTTTTTT.

The chain employs TRBV5-4 and TRBJ2-1, with 13 nucleotides matching TRBD2. This CDR3 spans 16 amino acids. Germline trimming cut 3 bases from V and 4 bases from J; bases unmatched to any gene: 4. The germline V gene encodes CDR1 SGHNT and CDR2 YYREEE (reference sequence). As DNA, the CDR3 is TGTGCCAGCAGCTCGGGACTAGCGGGACCTTACAATGAGCAGTTCTTC. It is translated as CASSSGLAGPYNEQFF.

The gene calls are TRBV11-2 and TRBJ2-2, with a tentative D call TRBD2 (5 bases). Trimming pared 0 bases from V and 1 base from J, leaving 6 bases between. This CDR3 contains 15 residues. The germline CDR1 and CDR2 sequences are SGHAT and FQNNGV. The CDR3: CASSLERVNTGELFF. The CDR3 nucleotides are TGTGCCAGCAGCTTAGAGCGGGTGAACACCGGGGAGCTGTTTTTT.

This chain connects TRBV14 to TRBJ1-2; 7 bases agree with TRBD1. V was clipped by 4 bases and J by 4 bases; unmatched bases: 3. This CDR3 has 13 amino acids. Germline assignment: CDR1 SGHDN and CDR2 FVKESK. Here the CDR3 DNA reads TGTGCCAGCAGCCCGGGACAGTTCTATGGCTACACCTTC. Translated: CASSPGQFYGYTF.

The sample holds one count of this clone. This chain connects TRBV14 to TRBJ2-7; TRBD2 aligns across 10 bases. The CDR3 extends over 16 amino acids. With V trimmed by 0 bases and J by 5 bases, 7 bases remained unmatched. CDR1 is SGHDN and CDR2 is FVKESK in the germline V gene. CDR3 amino acids: CASSQDLGLASHEQYF. The DNA of the CDR3 is TGTGCCAGCAGCCAAGATCTGGGACTAGCGTCCCACGAGCAGTACTTC.